These T cell receptor beta chains were read from a single sample in a study of blood T cell repertoires in COVID-19. The protocol was immunoSEQ multiplex PCR, while the TCRdb copy is restricted to in-frame clones and leaves out a portion. The data hold roughly 110,000 clones, with 84% observed a single time. The sequenced sample was peripheral blood. Every receptor here comes from a woman aged 35 to 49 with acute or convalescent COVID-19. The CDR3 runs from the conserved cysteine through the conserved F or W. D genes are given only for firm matches. Part of the rows lack a size; the others show once, few, many or a class for expanded clones.

D	V	J	size	DNA	CDR3
.	TRBV27	TRBJ1-4	.	TGTGCCACCGCTGTAGGGGTTCTTGAAAAACTGTTTTTT	CATAVGVLEKLFF
TRBD1	TRBV10-2	TRBJ1-1	.	TGCGCCAGCAGTGAAATCGGACAGGGGGGGCACACTGAAGCTTTCTTT	CASSEIGQGGHTEAFF
.	TRBV18	TRBJ1-3	few	TGTGCCAGCTCACCAGAGACGTCGGGTCTGCAGACTGGAAACACCATATATTTT	CASSPETSGLQTGNTIYF
.	TRBV5-4	TRBJ2-2	.	TGTGCCAGCAGCTTGCCTCCTAGTGGGGGCGGGGGGGAGCTGTTTTTT	CASSLPPSGGGGELFF
.	TRBV29-1	TRBJ2-5	.	TGCAGCGTTGCCAGGAACCAAGAGACCCAGTACTTC	CSVARNQETQYF
.	TRBV2	TRBJ1-5	.	TGTGCCAGCAGCCTCTATAGCAATCAGCCCCAGCATTTT	CASSLYSNQPQHF
TRBD1	TRBV6-1	TRBJ1-1	.	TGTGCCAGCAGTGAAGTCAGGGGGTCCTCTGAAGCTTTCTTT	CASSEVRGSSEAFF
.	TRBV5-5	TRBJ1-1	.	TGTGCCAGCAGCCTGGCGGTACCCCGCACCACTGAAGCTTTCTTT	CASSLAVPRTTEAFF
.	TRBV19	TRBJ1-1	.	TGTGCCAGTAAAAACCGACGCGGGGGAGTTGGTACTGAAGCTTTCTTT	CASKNRRGGVGTEAFF
.	TRBV6-6	TRBJ1-5	once	TGTGCCAGCAGCCCTAGGGGGAATCAGCCCCAGCATTTT	CASSPRGNQPQHF
.	TRBV19	TRBJ2-1	few	TGTGCCAGTACCTATTTGGGGGGGGCCTCGGAGCAGTTCTTC	CASTYLGGASEQFF
.	TRBV5-6	TRBJ1-4	.	TGTGCCAGCAGCTTCAGAGGAGAAAAACTGTTTTTT	CASSFRGEKLFF
.	TRBV18	TRBJ2-3	.	TGTGCCAGCTCACCCTCAGATACGCAGTATTTT	CASSPSDTQYF
.	TRBV2	TRBJ1-1	.	TGTGCCAGCAGTGAAGCCCGCCCGGGAGGGAACACTGAAGCTTTCTTT	CASSEARPGGNTEAFF
.	TRBV7-2	TRBJ1-5	.	TGTGCCAGCAGCCCCTTAAATTACTTTGATCAGCCCCAGCATTTT	CASSPLNYFDQPQHF
TRBD1	TRBV30	TRBJ1-4	once	TGTGCCTGGAGTGTACAGGGGGCTAAAAATGAAAAACTGTTTTTT	CAWSVQGAKNEKLFF
.	TRBV3-1/TRBV3-2	TRBJ2-5	.	TGTGCCAGCGGGGGCCACGGTAGGGAGACCCAGTACTTC	CASGGHGRETQYF
TRBD2	TRBV7-9	TRBJ2-2	.	TGTGCCAGCAGCCTAAGCGGGGTAAACACCGGGGAGCTGTTTTTT	CASSLSGVNTGELFF
TRBD1	TRBV2	TRBJ1-1	.	TGTGCCAGCAGTGAAGCGCTGGAGGAGAGGGGACAGGAGTACAATGAAGCTTTCTTT	CASSEALEERGQEYNEAFF
TRBD2	TRBV6-1	TRBJ2-5	.	TGTGCCAGCAGTGAAGGCGGGGGGGCCCTAGAGACCCAGTACTTC	CASSEGGGALETQYF
.	TRBV9	TRBJ2-6	.	TGTGCCAGCAGCGTATTAGGGGGTGGTGGGGCCAACGTCCTGACTTTC	CASSVLGGGGANVLTF
TRBD2	TRBV5-1	TRBJ2-1	.	TGCGCCAGCAGCTTGGCACTAGCGGGGCAAAATGAGCAGTTCTTC	CASSLALAGQNEQFF
TRBD1	TRBV5-1	TRBJ2-7	.	TGCGCCAGCAGCGGAGCAAAAGGACAGGTTACGACCTACGAGCAGTACTTC	CASSGAKGQVTTYEQYF
.	TRBV5-5	TRBJ2-1	.	TGTGCCAGCAGCTTGGGACTCTCCCCTGAGCAGTTCTTC	CASSLGLSPEQFF
TRBD1	TRBV15	TRBJ2-7	.	TGTGCCACCAGCACACACAGGGGAAGCGAGCAGTACTTC	CATSTHRGSEQYF
.	TRBV7-6	TRBJ1-3	.	TGTGCCAGCTCTACTAGACAGGCCCGCTCTGGAAACACCATATATTTT	CASSTRQARSGNTIYF
TRBD1	TRBV23-1	TRBJ2-3	.	TGCGCCAGCAGTCAATCTGGGAAGGGGACAGGGAACACAGATACGCAGTATTTT	CASSQSGKGTGNTDTQYF
.	TRBV7-8	TRBJ1-4	.	TGTGCCAGCAGTCTAATTTTTGCAACTAATGAAAAACTGTTTTTT	CASSLIFATNEKLFF
TRBD2	TRBV5-1	TRBJ2-3	.	TGCGCCAGCAAGGCTAGCGGGGGGCCAAGCACAGATACGCAGTATTTT	CASKASGGPSTDTQYF
.	TRBV5-1	TRBJ2-3	.	TGCGCCAGCAGCTTGGCGAGGGTCTGGGCAGATACGCAGTATTTT	CASSLARVWADTQYF
TRBD1	TRBV2	TRBJ1-1	.	TGTGCCAGCAGTGGGAGACAGGGGTTCGCGAACACTGAAGCTTTCTTT	CASSGRQGFANTEAFF
.	TRBV5-6	TRBJ2-7	.	TGTGCCAGCAGCTTGGGTATCGGTGTCCAGGAGGGATTCGAGCAGTACTTC	CASSLGIGVQEGFEQYF
TRBD1	TRBV18	TRBJ1-2	.	TGTGCCAGCTCACCGACAGGGGGCTATGGCTACACCTTC	CASSPTGGYGYTF
TRBD2	TRBV3-1/TRBV3-2	TRBJ2-5	.	TGTGCCAGCAGCCGGACTAGTTTGGGAGAGACCCAGTACTTC	CASSRTSLGETQYF
TRBD2	TRBV7-2	TRBJ2-5	.	TGTGCCAGCAGCCGGGGGGGCGAGACCCAGTACTTC	CASSRGGETQYF
.	TRBV30	TRBJ2-5	once	TGTGCCTGGACCTCCTTTCCTAGCAAAGAGACCCAGTACTTC	CAWTSFPSKETQYF
.	TRBV24-1	TRBJ1-4	once	TGTGCCACCAGTGATTTTTCAGGCGACAGCACCAATGAAAAACTGTTTTTT	CATSDFSGDSTNEKLFF
.	TRBV12-3/TRBV12-4	TRBJ1-2	.	TGTGCCAGCAGTAAGTCCCTCTGGGCTGGCTACACCTTC	CASSKSLWAGYTF
.	TRBV30	TRBJ1-4	.	TGTGCCTACCAGGGAGGGACTAATGAAAAACTGTTTTTT	CAYQGGTNEKLFF
.	TRBV7-8	TRBJ1-3	.	TGTGCCAGCAGCTTTCGCCGGGACTCCTATTCTGGAAACACCATATATTTT	CASSFRRDSYSGNTIYF